The 30 T cell receptor beta chains below all came from one sample that was sequenced in a study of stem cell transplantation in POMP-related autoinflammatory disease. The protocol was immunoSEQ multiplex PCR, while the TCRdb copy is restricted to in-frame clones and leaves out a portion. The data contain 25,000 to 30,000 clones, 75% to 90% of them singletons. Material: CD4+ T cells from PBMCs, obtained before stem cell transplantation. These receptors all stem from a human donor with POMP-related autoinflammation and immune dysregulation (PRAID).

This clone was found a few times. This chain joins TRBV9 and TRBJ2-1, with 9 nucleotides matching TRBD2. There are 16 residues in the CDR3. Germline V gene lookup returns CDR1 SGDLS and CDR2 YYNGEE. The junction had 9 bases not matched to a gene; V was cut back by 0 bases and J by 8 bases. The CDR3 sequence: CASSVGTSVGLDEQFF. In nucleotides, the CDR3 is TGTGCCAGCAGCGTAGGGACTAGCGTGGGGCTCGATGAGCAGTTCTTC.

J is TRBJ1-3 and V is TRBV2; D is unclear. The CDR3 contains 14 residues. In germline, CDR1 is SNHLY, CDR2 FYNNEI. Between the trimmed V and J ends, which lost 4 bases and 1 base, there was a span of 8 bases. CDR3 sequence: CASSAIQSGNTIYF. CDR3 nucleotide sequence: TGTGCCAGCAGTGCGATTCAGTCTGGAAACACCATATATTTT.

CDR3 region: CASSGGLLKETQYF. The DNA of the CDR3 is TGCGCCAGCAGCGGGGGACTCCTTAAAGAGACCCAGTACTTC. The rearrangement joins TRBV5-1 to TRBJ2-5; weak D call: TRBD2 (6 bases). V lost 4 bases to trimming and J lost 3 bases, with 13 bases between them. This CDR3 is 14 amino acids long. The germline gives CDR1 SGHRS, CDR2 YFSETQ.

The V call is TRBV5-4, the J call TRBJ1-1; 8 bases are shared with TRBD1. With V trimmed by 4 bases and J by 1 base, 9 bases remained unmatched. The germline gives CDR1 SGHNT, CDR2 YYREEE (reference sequence). This CDR3 contains 16 residues. For the CDR3, the DNA is TGTGCCAGCAGCCAGAGCTCAGGGGGCCCGAACACTGAAGCTTTCTTT. This encodes CASSQSSGGPNTEAFF.

The rearrangement joins TRBV2 to TRBJ1-2; 8 nucleotides agree with TRBD1. The CDR3 covers 16 residues. V shed 6 bases, J shed 3 bases, and the junction held 12 bases outside the gene matches. Per the germline V gene, CDR1 is SNHLY and CDR2 is FYNNEI. Here the CDR3 reads CASRKDRAPLYYGYTF. The CDR3 nucleotides read TGTGCCAGCAGAAAGGACAGGGCGCCGTTATACTATGGCTACACCTTC.

This clone was found a few times. The genes are TRBV28 and TRBJ2-7; maybe TRBD2 (5 bases). Trimming removed 8 bases at V and 4 bases at J, with 9 bases between. CDR3 length: 11 amino acids. Germline values: CDR1 MDHEN, CDR2 SYDVKM. CDR3: CASHGVYEQYF. CDR3 nucleotide sequence: TGTGCCAGCCACGGGGTTTACGAGCAGTACTTC.

This chain uses TRBV18 with TRBJ1-2, with D possibly matching TRBD1 (5 bases). Per germline, CDR1 KGHSH and CDR2 LQKENI. The ends were cut back, 1 base at V and 0 bases at J, with 15 bases in the middle. The CDR3 spans 17 residues. The CDR3 spells CASSPRPGGNPNYGYTF. The CDR3 DNA reads as TGTGCCAGCTCACCACGGCCCGGGGGGAACCCTAACTATGGCTACACCTTC.

The chain couples TRBV19 to TRBJ1-2; 7 bases fit TRBD1. This CDR3 spans 14 amino acids. V gave up 2 bases and J gave up 2 bases; unmatched junction bases: 2. The germline V gene encodes CDR1 LNHDA and CDR2 SQIVND (reference sequence). The CDR3 region has the DNA TGTGCCAGTAGTATATCCAGGGGGAACTATGGCTACACCTTC. This gives the protein CASSISRGNYGYTF.

The chain is built from TRBV10-3 and TRBJ1-4, with no clear D. This CDR3 is 13 amino acids long. The V gene lost 6 bases and the J gene lost 4 bases, with 9 bases spanning the gap. CDR1 and CDR2 from the germline V gene are ENHRY and SYGVKD. Written as DNA, the CDR3 is TGTGCCATCAGAGGACTGAGTAATGAAAAACTGTTTTTT. Encoded protein: CAIRGLSNEKLFF.

The J gene is TRBJ2-7, the V gene TRBV11-2; 9 bases match TRBD2. V dropped 1 base and J dropped 6; count of bases not matched to a gene: 7. The CDR3 is 15 residues long. Per the germline V gene, CDR1 is SGHAT and CDR2 is FQNNGV. The CDR3 region has the DNA TGTGCCAGCAGCTTAGTTAGGACTAGCGTCGGCGAGCAGTACTTC. It codes for CASSLVRTSVGEQYF.

This chain joins TRBV2 and TRBJ2-2; D possibly corresponds to TRBD2 (6 bases). CDR3 length: 15 amino acids. The germline V gene encodes CDR1 SNHLY and CDR2 FYNNEI. V was shortened by 4 bases and J by 3 bases, with 12 bases between the two germline ends. The CDR3 region is CASSALTRDTGELFF. CDR3 coding DNA: TGTGCCAGCAGTGCCCTGACTAGAGACACCGGGGAGCTGTTTTTT.

The J gene is TRBJ1-2, the V gene TRBV30; 10 bases map to TRBD1. This CDR3 region has 14 residues. V lost 3 bases and J lost 3; bases outside the gene matches: 4. The germline CDR1 and CDR2 sequences are GTSNPN and SVGIG (reference sequence). CDR3 in amino acids: CAWRRQGAYYGYTF. The DNA for the CDR3 is TGTGCCTGGAGGAGACAGGGGGCTTACTATGGCTACACCTTC.

The chain carries TRBV10-2 and TRBJ2-2; 11 bases map to TRBD1. V trimming: 6 bases; J trimming: 5 bases; junction bases outside the gene matches: 8. The CDR3 is 16 amino acids. The germline gives CDR1 WSHSY, CDR2 SAAADI. The CDR3 loop is CASRWTGGAETGELFF. The CDR3 DNA sequence: TGCGCCAGCAGGTGGACAGGGGGCGCTGAAACCGGGGAGCTGTTTTTT.

This clone appeared a single time. V usage is TRBV7-2 and J usage is TRBJ2-3, with D perhaps matching TRBD2 (6 bases). Germline loops: CDR1 SGHTA, CDR2 FQGNSA. Trimming stripped 6 bases from V and 5 bases from J, with 15 bases between. This CDR3 spans 14 amino acids. The CDR3 here is CASSLQLARDTQYF. The CDR3 DNA reads TGTGCCAGCAGTCTTCAACTAGCACGAGATACGCAGTATTTT.

The CDR3 here is CASSGGALRGLNNYGYTF. The CDR3 DNA sequence: TGCGCCAGCAGCGGGGGGGCCTTACGAGGGCTGAATAACTATGGCTACACCTTC. The chain combines TRBV5-1 with TRBJ1-2, with a tentative D call TRBD1 (6 bases). Germline CDR1 SGHRS, CDR2 YFSETQ. This CDR3 contains 18 residues. Trimming cost V 4 bases and J 1 base, with 23 bases left between them.

The V call is TRBV19, the J call TRBJ1-1, with unresolved D. The germline gives CDR1 LNHDA, CDR2 SQIVND (reference sequence). The CDR3 is 14 residues long. V shed 5 bases and J shed 0 bases, with 10 bases lying between them. CDR3 residues: CASSPLSMNTEAFF. The CDR3 bases are TGTGCCAGTAGTCCCCTCTCAATGAACACTGAAGCTTTCTTT.

J is TRBJ1-6 and V is TRBV7-2; no clear D. Germline CDR1 reads SGHTA; CDR2 reads FQGNSA. The CDR3 loop spans 15 amino acids. With 5 bases removed from V and 5 bases from J, the gap between germline ends came to 13 bases. The CDR3 is CASSPGSFDNSPLHF. The CDR3 DNA reads as TGTGCCAGCAGCCCCGGGTCTTTCGATAATTCACCCCTCCACTTT.

The chain has TRBV6-5 and TRBJ2-1, with 10 bases matching TRBD2. CDR1 and CDR2 (germline): MNHEY, SVGAGI. Trimming removed 5 bases from V and 7 bases from J; junction bases left unmatched: 8. The CDR3 has 15 amino acids. The CDR3 bases are TGTGCCAGCAGTCCCGGACTAGCGGAGAGGAATGAGCAGTTCTTC. Protein sequence: CASSPGLAERNEQFF.

The J gene is TRBJ2-3, the V gene TRBV20-1; D assignment may be TRBD1 or TRBD2 (6 bases each). This CDR3 is built from 11 residues. V lost 4 bases and J lost 8, with 10 bases in between. Germline CDR1 reads DFQATT; CDR2 reads SNEGSKA (reference sequence). The chain's CDR3 is CSAKGGVTQYF. In DNA form, the CDR3 reads TGCAGTGCTAAGGGGGGTGTTACGCAGTATTTT.

This chain uses TRBV30 with TRBJ2-7; D is possibly TRBD1 (5 bases). Germline assignment: CDR1 GTSNPN and CDR2 SVGIG (reference sequence). The CDR3 has 16 amino acids. V was clipped by 4 bases and J by 2 bases, with 21 bases between them. CDR3 in amino acids: CAWTPPRTSPPYEQYF. DNA of the CDR3: TGTGCCTGGACCCCACCCAGGACAAGCCCCCCCTACGAGCAGTACTTC. The full variable domain, completed using reference TRBV30 and TRBJ2-7, is SQTIHQWPATLVQPVGSPLSLECTVEGTSNPNLYWYRQAAGRGLQLLFYSVGIGQISSEVPQNLSASRPQDRQFILSSKKLLLSDSGFYLCAWTPPRTSPPYEQYFGPGTRLTVT.

This rearrangement joins TRBV25-1 to TRBJ2-7; the D gene is possibly TRBD1 (7 bases). The CDR3 runs to 15 residues. With 8 bases removed from V and 0 bases from J, the gap between germline ends came to 17 bases. Germline CDR1 and CDR2: MGHDK and SYGVNS. CDR3 region: CASQGGLLSSYEQYF. The DNA of the CDR3 is TGTGCCAGCCAGGGGGGACTGCTGAGCTCCTACGAGCAGTACTTC.

This clone has just a few counts. The chain has TRBV5-4 and TRBJ1-1; possibly TRBD1 for D (5 bases). This CDR3 has 14 residues. Germline-derived CDR1 and CDR2 are SGHNT and YYREEE (reference sequence). V dropped 3 bases and J dropped 4 bases, with 13 bases sitting between them. Here the CDR3 DNA reads TGTGCCAGCAGCTCAGGGATTCGGGGCACTGAAGCTTTCTTT. Its protein product is CASSSGIRGTEAFF.

V is TRBV30 and J is TRBJ1-2; D may be TRBD1 (6 bases). The germline gives CDR1 GTSNPN, CDR2 SVGIG (reference sequence). This CDR3 is built from 12 residues. V lost 4 bases to trimming and J lost 4 bases, with 10 bases between them. DNA for the CDR3: TGTGCCTGGACCCCACAGGGCTATGGCTACACCTTC. Its translation is CAWTPQGYGYTF.

This clone was seen more than once but under ten times. The CDR3 DNA is TGTGCCAGCAGCTTAGTCGAGGGTCAGCCCCAGCATTTT. This gives the protein CASSLVEGQPQHF. This chain connects TRBV7-9 to TRBJ1-5; unclear D gene. Trimming left V 1 base short and J 6 bases short, with 7 bases between. Germline V CDR1 and CDR2: SEHNR, FQNEAQ (reference sequence). CDR3 length: 13 residues.

The chain combines TRBV27 with TRBJ2-1; 8 positions agree with TRBD2. The junction had 11 bases not matched to a gene; V was cut back by 5 bases and J by 8 bases. This CDR3 comprises 15 residues. Germline V gene lookup returns CDR1 MNHEY and CDR2 SMNVEV (reference sequence). The CDR3 protein is CASSRFAGGRDEQFF. The CDR3 DNA reads TGTGCCAGCAGTCGGTTCGCGGGAGGCCGGGATGAGCAGTTCTTC.

The rearrangement uses TRBV30 and TRBJ1-3; 9 bases match TRBD1. The germline gives CDR1 GTSNPN, CDR2 SVGIG (reference sequence). Germline trimming cut 2 bases from V and 2 bases from J; bases unmatched to any gene: 16. This CDR3 is built from 19 residues. CDR3 sequence (DNA): TGTGCCTGGAGTTTGGGACAGGGATTGTCGGGGAGCACTGGAAACACCATATATTTT. Protein sequence: CAWSLGQGLSGSTGNTIYF.

The rearrangement joins TRBV4-1 to TRBJ1-2, with 8 positions matching TRBD1. CDR3 length: 14 residues. The V and J ends lost 3 bases and 3 bases, in that order; junction bases with no gene match: 3. Germline V gene sequence: CDR1 MGHRA, CDR2 YSYEKL. The CDR3 region is CASSHPTGDYGYTF. In DNA, the CDR3 is TGCGCCAGCAGCCATCCGACAGGGGACTATGGCTACACCTTC.

The gene calls are TRBV7-8 and TRBJ2-7; 7 bases match TRBD1. CDR1 is SGHVS and CDR2 is FQNEAQ in the germline V gene. The V gene end was trimmed by 3 bases and the J gene end by 2 bases; junction bases not matched to a gene: 4. CDR3 length: 14 residues. CDR3 in amino acids: CASSFWDSAYEQYF. The CDR3 DNA reads TGTGCCAGCAGCTTTTGGGACAGCGCCTACGAGCAGTACTTC.

The J gene is TRBJ1-4, the V gene TRBV18; perhaps TRBD1 as D (6 bases). Germline values: CDR1 KGHSH, CDR2 LQKENI. V lost 5 bases and J lost 6, with 10 bases in between. The CDR3 totals 13 residues. The CDR3 is CASSSGADEKLFF. The CDR3 coding sequence is TGTGCCAGCTCATCAGGGGCGGATGAAAAACTGTTTTTT.

The chain recombines TRBV28 with TRBJ2-7, with a tentative D call TRBD1 (6 bases). CDR1 MDHEN and CDR2 SYDVKM come from the germline V gene. The CDR3 runs 12 residues. Trimming took off 8 bases at V and 2 bases at J, with 10 bases between the two ends. The CDR3 sequence: CASQDRPYEQYF. The CDR3 coding sequence is TGTGCCAGCCAGGACAGACCCTACGAGCAGTACTTC.